These 30 T cell receptor beta chains were sequenced from one sample in a study of shared T cell receptors in the human thymus. This table comes from immunoSEQ multiplex PCR, and its TCRdb copy is limited to in-frame clones, with some not included. The sample lists hundreds of thousands of clones; around 87% were seen once. These data are also associated with another study on human thymus T cells.

The source material was thymocytes. The receptor source for this set is a boy younger than two with a congenital heart defect.

The chain couples TRBV12-1 to TRBJ2-7; TRBD1 is taken as the D call from the table, unchecked against the DNA. TRBV12-1 constitutes a pseudogene. The CDR3 runs 15 residues. The CDR3 here is CASSDQAYYDYEQYF. CDR3 sequence (DNA): TGTGCCAGCAGCGATCAGGCATATTACGACTACGAGCAGTACTTC.

Turning to this clone: At the DNA level, this CDR3 is encoded by other sequences in the same sample as well. The J gene is TRBJ2-7, the V gene TRBV14; D possibly corresponds to TRBD2 (5 bases). The CDR3 contains 13 residues. The V gene's germline CDR1 is SGHDN and CDR2 FVKESK. Trimming stripped 3 bases from V and 2 bases from J, with 8 bases between. The CDR3 bases are TGTGCCAGCAGCCAGGGGAGAACCTACGAGCAGTACTTC. Its protein product is CASSQGRTYEQYF.

The rearrangement uses TRBV27 and TRBJ1-1, with TRBD1 as a possible D gene (6 bases). The length of the CDR3 is 15 residues. Germline assignment: CDR1 MNHEY and CDR2 SMNVEV (reference sequence). The V end was cut by 5 bases, the J end by 8 bases, with 21 bases between. The CDR3 DNA follows: TGTGCCAGCAGTCGCTACCCCGGACAGAGTACAGAAGCTTTCTTT. Its protein is CASSRYPGQSTEAFF.

The chain has TRBV19 and TRBJ1-1; D is ambiguous. CDR1 is LNHDA and CDR2 is SQIVND in the germline V gene (reference sequence). The CDR3 totals 15 residues. V dropped 3 bases and J dropped 1 base, with 12 bases sitting between them. CDR3 in amino acids: CASSILAGWNTEAFF. CDR3 nucleotide sequence: TGTGCCAGTAGTATCCTGGCAGGATGGAACACTGAAGCTTTCTTT.

This chain links TRBV10-3 with TRBJ1-6; unclear D gene. Germline V lookup: CDR1 ENHRY, CDR2 SYGVKD. Trimming pared 7 bases from V and 6 bases from J, leaving 13 bases between. The CDR3 loop spans 14 amino acids. The CDR3 here is CAIKSPRGNSPLHF. As DNA, the CDR3 is TGTGCCATCAAGAGTCCCCGGGGTAATTCACCCCTCCACTTT.

The chain couples TRBV6-6 to TRBJ1-2; perhaps TRBD1 as D (6 bases). CDR1 is MNHNY, CDR2 SVGAGI, per germline (reference sequence). This CDR3 contains 14 residues. The V end was cut by 5 bases, the J end by 1 base, with 11 bases between. CDR3 residues: CASSDRRINYGYTF. DNA of the CDR3: TGTGCCAGCAGTGACAGGCGCATTAACTATGGCTACACCTTC.

V and J are TRBV28 and TRBJ1-3; TRBD1 matches at 10 bases. In germline, CDR1 is MDHEN, CDR2 SYDVKM. The CDR3 totals 19 residues. V lost 7 bases and J lost 0; bases outside the gene matches: 15. CDR3 sequence (DNA): TGTGCCAGCATCCCCGCCGGGACAGGGGCTGGTGGCTCTGGAAACACCATATATTTT. This gives the protein CASIPAGTGAGGSGNTIYF.

The chain has TRBV11-1 and TRBJ2-1, with D possibly being TRBD1 (6 bases). Germline CDR1 SGHAT, CDR2 FQDESV (reference sequence). V shed 6 bases and J shed 6 bases, with 12 bases lying between them. CDR3 size: 13 residues. The CDR3: CASSHKTGNEQFF. CDR3 DNA sequence: TGTGCCAGCAGTCATAAGACAGGCAATGAGCAGTTCTTC. The complete variable domain, with remaining parts taken from reference TRBV11-1 and TRBJ2-1, reads EAEVAQSPRYKITEKSQAVAFWCDPISGHATLYWYRQILGQGPELLVQFQDESVVDDSQLPKDRFSAERLKGVDSTLKIQPAELGDSAMYLCASSHKTGNEQFFGPGTRLTVL.

This chain links TRBV28 with TRBJ1-3, with D perhaps TRBD1 (5 bases). V dropped 5 bases and J dropped 2 bases, with 10 bases sitting between them. This CDR3 spans 14 amino acids. Germline V gene sequence: CDR1 MDHEN, CDR2 SYDVKM. CDR3 in amino acids: CASSPHRTGNTIYF. CDR3 nucleotide sequence: TGTGCCAGCAGTCCCCACAGGACTGGAAACACCATATATTTT.

V usage is TRBV7-9 and J usage is TRBJ2-1; D is undetermined. This CDR3 is 13 amino acids long. Germline CDR1 and CDR2: SEHNR and FQNEAQ (reference sequence). The germline V and J ends were trimmed by 0 bases and 9 bases, with 9 bases remaining between them. CDR3 coding DNA: TGTGCCAGCAGCTTAGCTTGTGGCCTTGAGCAGTTCTTC. This translates into CASSLACGLEQFF.

CDR3 DNA: TGCGCCAGCAGCCAAGAATTGGGTTCGAGGAGCGTCACAGATACGCAGTATTTT. Amino acid sequence: CASSQELGSRSVTDTQYF. The chain is built from TRBV4-3 and TRBJ2-3; D gene ambiguous. There are 18 residues in the CDR3. V dropped 0 bases and J dropped 2 bases, with 18 bases sitting between them. Germline values: CDR1 LGHNA, CDR2 YSLEER.

The chain has TRBV27 and TRBJ2-7, with 9 bases identical to TRBD2. The CDR3 sequence is 16 residues long. Germline V gene sequence: CDR1 MNHEY, CDR2 SMNVEV (reference sequence). The ends lost 5 bases at V and 0 bases at J; junction bases unmatched: 8. CDR3 sequence (DNA): TGTGCCAGCAGTCGGCTTAGCGGGGGCCACTCCTACGAGCAGTACTTC. This translates into CASSRLSGGHSYEQYF.

The chain joins TRBV5-6 to TRBJ2-7, with 10 nucleotides matching TRBD1. Germline V gene sequence: CDR1 SGHDT, CDR2 YYEEEE. The V segment lost 0 bases and the J segment 3 bases; nucleotides outside the gene matches: 6. This CDR3 is built from 16 residues. CDR3 DNA: TGTGCCAGCAGCTTGGATGGACAGGGGGGACTCTACGAGCAGTACTTC. Its translation is CASSLDGQGGLYEQYF.

This sequence joins TRBV18 and TRBJ2-7, with TRBD2 matching over 7 bases. The CDR3 totals 16 residues. The V and J ends lost 4 bases and 3 bases, in that order; junction bases with no gene match: 12. Germline assignment: CDR1 KGHSH and CDR2 LQKENI. Here the CDR3 reads CASSQTTSPGNYEQYF. The CDR3 DNA sequence: TGTGCCAGCTCACAAACGACTAGCCCGGGGAACTACGAGCAGTACTTC.

This rearrangement joins TRBV6-1 to TRBJ2-7; 7 bases agree with TRBD1. Trimming removed 6 bases from V and 7 bases from J; junction bases left unmatched: 9. Germline V lookup: CDR1 MNHNS, CDR2 SASEGT. The CDR3 length is 13 residues. CDR3 loop: CASRSTGIREQYF. The DNA for the CDR3 is TGTGCCAGCAGATCGACAGGGATTAGAGAGCAGTACTTC.

On this clone itself: Other DNA sequences in the sample encode the same CDR3. Here the CDR3 reads CASSLTSGRTDTQYF. The DNA for the CDR3 is TGTGCCAGCAGCCTGACTAGCGGGCGCACAGATACGCAGTATTTT. The J gene is TRBJ2-3, the V gene TRBV7-2; TRBD2 agrees at 10 bases. The V and J ends lost 5 bases and 1 base, in that order; junction bases with no gene match: 3. The CDR3 is made up of 15 amino acids. The germline CDR1 and CDR2 sequences are SGHTA and FQGNSA. Using reference TRBV7-2 and TRBJ2-3 for the parts outside the CDR3, the full variable domain is GAGVSQSPSNKVTEKGKDVELRCDPISGHTALYWYRQSLGQGLEFLIYFQGNSAPDKSGLPSDRFSAERTGGSVSTLTIQRTQQEDSAVYLCASSLTSGRTDTQYFGPGTRLTVL.

The chain couples TRBV28 to TRBJ1-2; D might be TRBD1 (5 bases). Trimming took off 1 base at V and 3 bases at J, with 12 bases between the two ends. This CDR3 comprises 15 residues. Germline V gene lookup returns CDR1 MDHEN and CDR2 SYDVKM. The DNA of the CDR3 is TGTGCCAGCAGTTTATCCAGGGTCCCTTACTATGGCTACACCTTC. It is translated as CASSLSRVPYYGYTF.

This clone was detected only once. The chain links TRBV7-2 to TRBJ2-1; a weak D match, TRBD2 (6 bases). The germline V and J ends were trimmed by 8 bases and 1 base, with 24 bases remaining between them. This CDR3 is 18 amino acids long. Germline assignment: CDR1 SGHTA and CDR2 FQGNSA. The chain's CDR3 is CASGPLGIRLESYNEQFF. The CDR3 region has the DNA TGTGCCAGCGGACCTCTCGGGATTCGACTAGAATCCTACAATGAGCAGTTCTTC. The variable domain in full, completed from reference TRBV7-2 and TRBJ2-1, reads GAGVSQSPSNKVTEKGKDVELRCDPISGHTALYWYRQSLGQGLEFLIYFQGNSAPDKSGLPSDRFSAERTGGSVSTLTIQRTQQEDSAVYLCASGPLGIRLESYNEQFFGPGTRLTVL.

The J gene is TRBJ1-6, the V gene TRBV7-2, with unresolved D. The CDR3 consists of 11 residues. Trimming removed 1 base from V and 15 bases from J, with 7 bases in between. Germline V gene lookup returns CDR1 SGHTA and CDR2 FQGNSA. CDR3 nucleotide sequence: TGTGCCAGCAGCTTAGGTCGGTTCCTCCACTTT. Its protein is CASSLGRFLHF.

CDR3 DNA: TGTGCTAGTGGCCCTAAGGGGGCCACTAACTATGGCTACACCTTC. It specifies CASGPKGATNYGYTF. This chain uses TRBV12-5 with TRBJ1-2, with 7 bases aligning to TRBD1. With V trimmed by 6 bases and J by 0 bases, 7 bases remained unmatched. This CDR3 comprises 15 residues. CDR1 and CDR2 (germline): LGHNT, FRNRAP.

The J gene is TRBJ1-6, the V gene TRBV5-6; a possible D gene is TRBD1 (6 bases). Deletions cut 6 bases from V and 9 bases from J, with 16 bases between. Germline CDR1 reads SGHDT; CDR2 reads YYEEEE. CDR3 length: 14 residues. The CDR3 sequence: CASTGGQGGSPLHF. As DNA, the CDR3 is TGTGCCAGCACCGGGGGGCAGGGCGGTTCACCCCTCCACTTT. Complete variable domain (other parts from reference TRBV5-6 and TRBJ1-6): DAGVTQSPTHLIKTRGQQVTLRCSPKSGHDTVSWYQQALGQGPQFIFQYYEEEERQRGNFPDRFSGHQFPNYSSELNVNALLLGDSALYLCASTGGQGGSPLHFGNGTRLTVT.

The chain combines TRBV30 with TRBJ1-2, with 9 bases identical to TRBD1. CDR1 is GTSNPN, CDR2 SVGIG, per germline (reference sequence). This CDR3 is built from 16 residues. J gave up 8 bases and V 3 bases, and 16 bases lay outside the gene matches. The chain's CDR3 is CAWSPSPGQGEEGYTF. The CDR3 region has the DNA TGTGCCTGGAGCCCCTCACCGGGACAGGGAGAGGAGGGCTACACCTTC.

This chain links TRBV5-1 with TRBJ2-7, with D maybe TRBD2 (6 bases). CDR3 size: 14 residues. Germline lookup yields CDR1 SGHRS and CDR2 YFSETQ. Trimming removed 2 bases at V and 4 bases at J, with 13 bases between. The CDR3 region has the DNA TGCGCCAGCAGCTTCTATGGCGGGGAATACGAGCAGTACTTC. Translation: CASSFYGGEYEQYF.

The chain employs TRBV27 and TRBJ2-1; perhaps TRBD2 as D (5 bases). With 5 bases removed from V and 5 bases from J, the gap between germline ends came to 7 bases. The CDR3 is 12 residues long. Germline CDR1 and CDR2: MNHEY and SMNVEV (reference sequence). The CDR3 bases are TGTGCCAGCAGTCTAGCTCACAATGAGCAGTTCTTC. Its protein is CASSLAHNEQFF.

CDR3: CASSSTPRTGPTGELFF. The CDR3 DNA reads as TGTGCCAGCAGCTCCACACCCAGGACAGGTCCCACCGGGGAGCTGTTTTTT. The chain combines TRBV7-2 with TRBJ2-2; 7 bases agree with TRBD1. Losses at the gene ends were 4 bases for V and 4 bases for J; bases not matched to a gene: 12. Germline values: CDR1 SGHTA, CDR2 FQGNSA. The CDR3 consists of 17 residues. Filled out from reference TRBV7-2 and TRBJ2-2, the complete variable domain reads GAGVSQSPSNKVTEKGKDVELRCDPISGHTALYWYRQSLGQGLEFLIYFQGNSAPDKSGLPSDRFSAERTGGSVSTLTIQRTQQEDSAVYLCASSSTPRTGPTGELFFGEGSRLTVL.

The V call is TRBV6-1, the J call TRBJ2-7; 10 bases line up with TRBD2. CDR1 is MNHNS, CDR2 SASEGT, per germline. V trimming: 1 base; J trimming: 3 bases; junction bases outside the gene matches: 6. The CDR3 is made up of 16 amino acids. The CDR3 DNA follows: TGTGCCAGCAGTGAAGTTTGGTCTAGCGGGAGCTACGAGCAGTACTTC. Translated: CASSEVWSSGSYEQYF.

This clone appeared once. The gene calls are TRBV7-2 and TRBJ1-1; 8 bases fit TRBD1. The CDR3 runs to 17 residues. Trimming removed 4 bases from V and 4 bases from J; junction bases left unmatched: 14. CDR1 is SGHTA and CDR2 is FQGNSA in the germline V gene. The CDR3 DNA reads as TGTGCCAGCAGCTCAACCCCCGGGACAGGAGTAGGCACTGAAGCTTTCTTT. Residues: CASSSTPGTGVGTEAFF.

This clone has only a few counts. The chain carries TRBV6-5 and TRBJ1-2, with no clear D. Trimming pared 5 bases from V and 6 bases from J, leaving 13 bases between. The CDR3 is made up of 13 amino acids. The germline CDR1 and CDR2 sequences are MNHEY and SVGAGI. In nucleotides, the CDR3 is TGTGCCAGCAGTAGGATTTTGGGAGATGGCTACACCTTC. This codes for CASSRILGDGYTF.

This clone was detected once. Other DNA variants within this sample encode the same CDR3. This chain joins TRBV20-1 and TRBJ2-7; perhaps TRBD1 as D (6 bases). Germline CDR1 DFQATT, CDR2 SNEGSKA (reference sequence). V lost 5 bases to trimming and J lost 3 bases, with 8 bases between them. The CDR3 is made up of 11 amino acids. This CDR3 is CSARDIYEQYF. The DNA of the CDR3 is TGCAGTGCTCGGGACATCTACGAGCAGTACTTC.

This clone turned up a few times. The chain employs TRBV10-3 and TRBJ1-5; 9 nucleotides align to TRBD1. Germline V gene lookup returns CDR1 ENHRY and CDR2 SYGVKD. J lost 7 bases, V lost 4 bases, and 5 bases had no gene match. This CDR3 is built from 14 residues. The CDR3 region has the DNA TGTGCCATCAGTGGGGGACAGGGTCGGCAGCCCCAGCATTTT. Translating it yields CAISGGQGRQPQHF.